Listed below are T cell receptor beta chains from one sample, sequenced in a study of metastatic and nonmetastatic thyroid tumors. TCRdb reassembled clones from the PCR reads with MiXCR. This table has some 6,900 clones, more than 2.5% appearing once. Material for sequencing was tumor tissue. These receptors came from a female donor with papillary thyroid cancer or a benign thyroid nodule (not recorded which). Some clones in this sample may be carry-over from other donors' samples. The CDR3 runs from the conserved cysteine through the conserved F or W. D genes are given only for firm matches. Some rows mark clone size as missing; the rest say once, few, many or name a class of expanded clone.

D gene,V gene,J gene,clone size,CDR3 DNA,CDR3 protein
.,TRBV12-3/TRBV12-4,TRBJ2-7,medium-sized,TGTGCCAGCAGTTTAAGGAATGTCAACGAGCAGTACTTC,CASSLRNVNEQYF
.,TRBV18,TRBJ2-1,many,TGTGCCAGCTCACCACCGTCGGGCCATGAGCAGTTCTTC,CASSPPSGHEQFF
TRBD1,TRBV18,TRBJ2-5,many,TGTGCCAGCTCACCTACAGGGGATGTAGAGACCCAGTACTTC,CASSPTGDVETQYF
.,TRBV7-2,TRBJ2-7,many,TGTGCCAGCAGCAACCGGGGACGGGGAGGCGAGCAGTACTTC,CASSNRGRGGEQYF
.,TRBV6-1,TRBJ2-1,many,TGTGCCAGCGGGACCGAGTCCTACAATGAGCAGTTCTTC,CASGTESYNEQFF
.,TRBV28,TRBJ1-1,many,TGTGCCAGCAACACTGGGGGGGTGGGTGGTGTTTGGGCTGAAGCTTTCTTT,CASNTGGVGGVWAEAFF
TRBD2,TRBV7-3,TRBJ2-3,many,TGTGCCAGCAGCCACCGGGGGGGAGTCACAGATACGCAGTATTTT,CASSHRGGVTDTQYF
.,TRBV7-9,TRBJ2-1,many,TGTGCCAGCAGCTTCTATACCTACAATGAGCAGTTCTTC,CASSFYTYNEQFF
TRBD2,TRBV20-1,TRBJ2-7,medium-sized,TGCAGTGCTCCTGGGACTAGCGGGAGTCTGGACGAGCAGTACTTC,CSAPGTSGSLDEQYF
TRBD2,TRBV2,TRBJ2-3,many,TGTGCCAGCAAAATAGCGGGAGAGGGGGATACGCAGTATTTT,CASKIAGEGDTQYF
.,TRBV12-3/TRBV12-4,TRBJ2-7,medium-sized,TGTGCCAGCAGTTTGGCAGACACCAGGTATTACTTC,CASSLADTRYYF
.,TRBV6-1,TRBJ2-5,medium-sized,TGTGCCAGCAGTAGGATTCAAGAGACCCAGTACTTC,CASSRIQETQYF
.,TRBV29-1,TRBJ1-5,many,TGCAGCGCCCTATTAGGGGGGCGTCAGCCCCAGCATTTT,CSALLGGRQPQHF
.,TRBV19,TRBJ1-5,medium-sized,TGTGCCAGTAGTAGCAGGGATCGGCCCCAGCATTTT,CASSSRDRPQHF
TRBD2,TRBV6-1,TRBJ2-7,medium-sized,TGTGCCAGCAGTGAAGCGCTAGCGGGGGGTTTCTACGAGCAGTACTTC,CASSEALAGGFYEQYF
TRBD2,TRBV5-5,TRBJ2-3,many,TGTGCCAGCAGCGGCCGACTAGCGGGAGGCAGGGTCACAGATACGCAGTATTTT,CASSGRLAGGRVTDTQYF
.,TRBV6-1,TRBJ1-5,medium-sized,TGTGCCAGCAGCGGGCTGGGGTATTTCTCCGGCAATCAGCCCCAGCATTTT,CASSGLGYFSGNQPQHF
.,TRBV19,TRBJ2-6,medium-sized,TGTGCCAGTAGTCTAGGGACTGGGGCCAACGTCCTGACTTTC,CASSLGTGANVLTF
.,TRBV5-5,TRBJ1-5,few,TGTGCCGGCAGCAAATCACCTAATCGGCCCCAGCATTTT,CAGSKSPNRPQHF
TRBD2,TRBV11-3,TRBJ2-1,many,TGTGCCAGCAGCTTACCAGAGGAGCTAGCGGGAGCGCCACACTCCTACAATGAGCAGTTCTTC,CASSLPEELAGAPHSYNEQFF
TRBD2,TRBV3-1,TRBJ2-1,many,TGTGCCAGCAGCGGTCGACTAGCGGGAGCTCTAAATGAGCAGTTCTTC,CASSGRLAGALNEQFF
TRBD1,TRBV19,TRBJ1-1,medium-sized,TGTGCCAGTGGGGAGACAGGGGACACTGAAGCTTTCTTT,CASGETGDTEAFF
.,TRBV5-1,TRBJ1-4,many,TGCGCCAGCAGCTACAGTTATGAGGGTGAAAAACTGTTTTTT,CASSYSYEGEKLFF
TRBD2,TRBV27,TRBJ2-5,medium-sized,TGTGCCAGCAGTTCCATGACTAGCGGGGCGGGTGAGACCCAGTACTTC,CASSSMTSGAGETQYF
TRBD2,TRBV11-2,TRBJ2-7,medium-sized,TGTGCCAGCAGCTTGGGACTAGAGAACGAGCAGTACTTC,CASSLGLENEQYF
TRBD1,TRBV29-1,TRBJ2-7,many,TGCAGCGTTGAAGCTGGGACAGGGTCGGGCTCCTACGAGCAGTACTTC,CSVEAGTGSGSYEQYF
.,TRBV6-5,TRBJ2-1,many,TGTGCCAGCAGTTACCGGGACTCCTACAATGAGCAGTTCTTC,CASSYRDSYNEQFF
.,TRBV5-1,TRBJ2-5,many,TGCGCCAGCAGCTCCGGGGGGCAGGGGACCCAGTACTTC,CASSSGGQGTQYF
.,TRBV7-9,TRBJ2-7,many,TGTGCCAGCAGCGCTATGGGGCAGGGTTCCTACGAGCAGTACTTC,CASSAMGQGSYEQYF
.,TRBV19,TRBJ2-7,many,TGTGCCACTCGACAGAACGACGAGCAGTACTTC,CATRQNDEQYF
TRBD2,TRBV10-1,TRBJ2-1,many,TGCGCCAGCAGTCCCGGGGGGGGGGCCCGCAATGAGCAGTTCTTC,CASSPGGGARNEQFF
TRBD2,TRBV11-2,TRBJ2-1,.,TGTGCCAGCAGCTGGACTAGCGGAGAGAATGAGCAGTTCTTC,CASSWTSGENEQFF
.,TRBV2,TRBJ2-7,many,TGTGCCAGCAGTGAAGGGGTACAGGGTGGCTACGAGCAGTACTTC,CASSEGVQGGYEQYF